One and the same sample provided the 17 T cell receptor beta chains below, sequenced in a study of tumor and adjacent non-tumor tissue in lung cancer (dated by TCRdb to between 2018 and 2020). RNA was isolated from bulk, unsorted tissue, and RNA quality was assessed with a NanoDrop ND-1000 and an Agilent 2100. Library creation used multiplex PCR. Sequencing took place on an Illumina HiSeq 2500. Following protocols modified from ARM-PCR, the researchers constructed TCRbeta libraries through three rounds of nested PCR with primers (Table S4). TCRdb itself trimmed the public reads at Q25 with fastp, ran MiXCR and retained productive beta chains. Merged by CDR3 protein, the rows form single entries marked with the most common genes and DNA. This sample has about 110,000 distinct CDR3 sequences in its table, and 84% of those were observed once. The ten top clones hold 22% of the sample. The sample taken for sequencing was lung tumor tissue. These receptors were collected from a man in his 70s with non-small cell lung cancer.

Concerning this clonotype: At one boundary the junction diverges from the germline segment, which might be a read error. The rearrangement uses TRBV5-5 and TRBJ2-2; no clear D. Germline V gene sequence: CDR1 SGHKS, CDR2 YYEKEE (reference sequence). There are 15 residues in the CDR3. The CDR3 sequence: CASDLDPRATGELFF. CDR3 nucleotide sequence: TGTGCCAGCGACCTGGATCCACGAGCCACCGGAGAGCTGTTTTTT. The entire variable domain, with the rest obtained from reference TRBV5-5 and TRBJ2-2, is as follows: DAGVTQSPTHLIKTRGQQVTLRCSPISGHKSVSWYQQVLGQGPQFIFQYYEKEERGRGNFPDRFSARQFPNYSSELNVNALLLGDSALYLCASDLDPRATGELFFGEGSRLTVL.

Points on this clonotype: Germline and junction disagree at one end, which may indicate a read error. The rearrangement uses TRBV6-1 and TRBJ1-4; possible D gene TRBD1, 6 bases. Germline V lookup: CDR1 MNHNS, CDR2 SASEGT. The CDR3 has 16 residues. CDR3 protein: CASSHATWGLKGKTVF. The CDR3 DNA reads as TGTGCCAGCAGTCATGCGACATGGGGGCTTAAGGGAAAAACTGTTTTT.

This clonotype was recorded once. Being one base from a much bigger clone, this may be a read error. CDR3: CASITIRTGTGYNEQFF. Written as DNA, the CDR3 is TGTGCCAGCATTACAATCAGAACCGGGACAGGTTACAATGAGCAGTTCTTC. This chain connects TRBV28 to TRBJ2-1; 8 nucleotides match TRBD1. Germline V CDR1 and CDR2: MDHEN, SYDVKM. The CDR3 is made up of 17 amino acids. The V segment lost 7 bases and the J segment 4 bases; nucleotides outside the gene matches: 15.

About this clonotype itself: A much more abundant neighbour one base away suggests this may be a read error. This rearrangement joins TRBV20-1 to TRBJ2-1; D possibly corresponds to TRBD2 (7 bases). In germline, CDR1 is DFQATT, CDR2 SNEGSKA (reference sequence). The CDR3 is 13 amino acids. The CDR3 DNA reads as TGCAGTCAAACGCGGGGGCGCATCTATGAGCAGCTCTTC. As protein: CSQTRGRIYEQLF.

Note on this clonotype: This CDR3 fails to terminate in the conserved phenylalanine or tryptophan, so it likely reflects a read error. The rearrangement links TRBV5-4 to TRBJ1-1; 8 positions match TRBD1. CDR3 size: 14 residues. Germline-derived CDR1 and CDR2 are SGHNT and YYREEE (reference sequence). CDR3 in amino acids: CASSFDRGSTEAFY. The CDR3 DNA follows: TGTGCCAGCAGCTTCGACAGGGGATCGACTGAGGCTTTCTAT.

To note about this clonotype: This CDR3 is missing its conserved last phenylalanine or tryptophan, likely due to a read error. This chain connects TRBV29-1 to TRBJ2-3; TRBD1 matches at 9 bases. The CDR3 loop spans 17 amino acids. Germline CDR1 is SQVTM and CDR2 is ANQGSEA. V shed 8 bases and J 2 bases; nucleotides not matched to a gene: 17. The CDR3 bases are TGCAGCTTACTCGCATATGTGACAGGGGGTGACACAGATACGCAGTATCTT. Translating gives CSLLAYVTGGDTDTQYL.

Note on this clonotype: The conserved phenylalanine or tryptophan normally closing the CDR3 is absent here, so this likely arose from a read error. The CDR3 here is CASTSVTGGYNSPLHS. The CDR3 region has the DNA TGTGCCAGCACCTCTGTGACAGGGGGCTATAATTCACCCCTCCACTCT. This chain connects TRBV12-3 or TRBV12-4 to TRBJ1-6, with 9 nucleotides matching TRBD1. This CDR3 is 16 amino acids long. The junction had 7 bases not matched to a gene; V was cut back by 7 bases and J by 3 bases.

Comment on this clonotype: Mismatch with germline at one junction end may stem from a read error. The V gene is TRBV5-6, the J gene TRBJ1-4; 7 bases agree with TRBD1. This CDR3 has 14 residues. The germline V gene has CDR1 SGHDT and CDR2 YYEEEE. CDR3 coding DNA: TGTGGCAGCAGCCGGAACAGGGGATTCGAAAAACTGTTTTTT. Amino acids: CGSSRNRGFEKLFF.

The table lists this clonotype with many counts. The genes are TRBV28 and TRBJ1-5, with a weak D call TRBD1 (5 bases). Trimming left V 2 bases short and J 4 bases short, with 15 bases between. Germline V lookup: CDR1 MDHEN, CDR2 SYDVKM. The CDR3 has 16 residues. This chain's CDR3 is CASSLGGPEMNQPQHF. CDR3 in DNA: TGTGCCAGCAGTTTAGGGGGACCGGAGATGAATCAGCCCCAGCATTTT.

A remark on this clonotype: Germline is not matched at one junction end, which may reflect a read error. This sequence joins TRBV12-3 or TRBV12-4 and TRBJ2-2; 8 bases align to TRBD2. CDR3 length equals 16 residues. CDR3: CASNGGGTPSTRELFF. The CDR3 DNA reads TGTGCCAGCAATGGCGGGGGGACGCCGAGCACCAGGGAGCTGTTTTTT.

Notes on this clonotype: An end of the junction differs from the germline gene, which may be a read error. The rearrangement joins TRBV11-2 to TRBJ2-2, with D perhaps matching TRBD2 (5 bases). Germline lookup yields CDR1 SGHAT and CDR2 FQNNGV. This CDR3 has 15 residues. This chain's CDR3 is CASSPSGTYTGEPFF. Written as DNA, the CDR3 is TGTGCCAGTAGCCCAAGCGGAACATACACCGGGGAGCCGTTTTTT.

As regards this clonotype: Sequence at one end of the junction differs from germline and may be a read error. This chain uses TRBV5-6 with TRBJ2-3; D perhaps matches TRBD2 (5 bases). This CDR3 contains 14 residues. The V gene's germline CDR1 is SGHDT and CDR2 YYEEEE. The CDR3 region has the DNA TGTGTCAGCAGCTCGACTACCAGCACAGATACGCAGTATTTT. Its protein is CVSSSTTSTDTQYF.

This chain links TRBV12-3 or TRBV12-4 with TRBJ1-3; no clear D. CDR3 length equals 16 residues. The V and J ends lost 2 bases and 3 bases respectively, with 14 bases between them. CDR3 residues: CASSLIGEGVGNTIYF. CDR3 DNA sequence: TGTGCCAGCAGTTTAATAGGCGAGGGAGTTGGAAACACCATATATTTT.

As to this clonotype: A much larger clone is a single base away; this may be a read error. This chain joins TRBV5-4 and TRBJ2-4; the match to TRBD1 covers 7 bases. CDR1 and CDR2 from the germline V gene are SGHNT and YYREEE (reference sequence). The CDR3 contains 14 residues. Here the CDR3 DNA reads TGTGTCAGTAGAGAACAGGGGGCCAAAAACATTCAGTACTTC. Protein: CVSREQGAKNIQYF. The variable domain in full, completed from reference TRBV5-4 and TRBJ2-4, reads ETGVTQSPTHLIKTRGQQVTLRCSSQSGHNTVSWYQQALGQGPQFIFQYYREEENGRGNFPPRFSGLQFPNYSSELNVNALELDDSALYLCVSREQGAKNIQYFGAGTRLSVL.

The V gene is TRBV12-3 or TRBV12-4, the J gene TRBJ2-7; TRBD2 might be the D (5 bases). CDR3 length equals 14 residues. CDR3 residues: CVSSLSGSRYEQYF. Here the CDR3 DNA reads TGTGTCAGTAGTTTATCTGGGAGTCGGTACGAGCAGTACTTC.

In its sample, this clonotype was seen many times. The junction departs from germline at one end; a sequencing error may be responsible. This chain links TRBV6-1 with TRBJ2-5, with TRBD2 matching over 8 bases. The CDR3 contains 12 residues. CDR1 and CDR2 from the germline V gene are MNHNS and SASEGT. This CDR3 reads CASSDQRETRYF. The CDR3 DNA reads as TGTGCCAGCAGTGATCAGCGGGAGACCCGGTACTTC.

On this clonotype itself: The junction departs from germline at one end; a sequencing error may be responsible. This chain connects TRBV6-2 or TRBV6-3 to TRBJ2-7, with D possibly matching TRBD2 (5 bases). This CDR3 comprises 17 residues. Germline V gene lookup returns CDR1 MNHEY and CDR2 SVGEGT. CDR3 region: CASSQPLSSTYSYELYF. CDR3 nucleotide sequence: TGTGCCAGCAGTCAGCCCTTATCTAGCACATACTCCTACGAGCTGTACTTC.